The present TCR beta chain was sequenced within a study of shared clonotypes between healthy human individuals. As processed by the authors: Filtering of immunoSEQ junctional sequences could not match full-length read filtering. Libraries were prepared by immunoSEQ multiplex PCR; TCRdb keeps only in-frame clonotypes and omits some of them. V, J and clone size reflect that table, while D and trimming were determined from the DNA. Of roughly 2.1 million clones in the sample, 93% were seen once. Study results and caveats: Memory subsets had estimated richness that was generally smaller than that of naive subsets. Among donors, clonotype sharing was expected to be affected by sequencing depth. The sole specimen, blood, was sampled, and tissue repertoires likely differ.

A word on this clone: The antigen remains unidentified.

CD45RO-negative CD8 cells positively selected for CCR7 made up the naive population, which excluded terminally differentiated effector memory CD45RA+ cells. Trimming stripped 7 bases from V and 0 bases from J, with 16 bases between. Per germline, CDR1 GTSNPN and CDR2 SVGIG (reference sequence). This CDR3 spans 15 amino acids. The TCR was taken from a man between 18 and 29 years old in good health. Some clones in this sample may be carry-over from other donors' samples. The chain employs TRBV30 and TRBJ1-3; D remains unclear. The sequencing sample was made of naive CD8+ T cells from PBMCs. The DNA for the CDR3 is TGTGCCTCGCCGAAAACTGGGGTCTCTGGAAACACCATATATTTT. Translating it yields CASPKTGVSGNTIYF.